This TCR beta chain was found in a study of T cell repertoires in cytomegalovirus infection. Study-level points and caveats: Cumulated frequencies of public TCR beta families served to identify carriers of CMV plus the relevant HLA.

The CDR3 is 13 amino acids. The V end lost 10 bases, the J end lost 3 bases, and 13 bases lay between the germline ends. Germline-derived CDR1 and CDR2 are MNHNY and SVGAGI (reference sequence). Notes on this clonotype: The antigen remains undetermined.

TCRdb reprocessed the reads with MiXCR, giving one entry per CDR3 protein. This table holds 750,000 to 900,000 distinct CDR3 sequences, under 35% found once. The clonotype originates from a human donor in good health (CMV status not recorded). Some clones in this sample may be carry-over from other donors' samples. Source: cultured CD8+ T cells from PBMCs, taken from culture after CMV antigen stimulation. The chain joins TRBV6-6 to TRBJ2-1; D is undetermined. The CDR3 sequence is CATQMSYYNEQFF. DNA of the CDR3: TGTGCCACTCAGATGAGCTACTACAATGAGCAGTTCTTC.